This section outlines one T cell receptor beta chain sequence together with its context. This clonotype has just a few counts. Its binding antigen is unknown. It has no much larger one-base neighbor in the sample; base qualities were not kept. The receptor library was made with PCR. TCRdb names Illumina HiSeq 2500 as the instrument used. Molecular barcoding was employed in the preparation of TCR libraries, with unique molecular identifiers being used to normalize TCRbeta repertoire quantification. Starting from the raw public reads, TCRdb applied fastp trimming at Q25, assembled clones with MiXCR and retained in-frame beta chains. Duplicate CDR3 protein sequences are folded into a single record with the most common DNA and genes. This sample lists about 420,000 distinct CDR3 sequences; approximately 11% were detected once. The top ten constitute roughly 6% of the sample. The data were taken from a study of T-cell reconstitution after alpha-beta-depleted transplantation in children (dated by TCRdb to 2016 to 2017). Study-wide context: Using TCR repertoire profiling, the study quantitatively followed how T-cell immune reconstitution unfolded in children after TCRalphabeta/CD19-depleted allogeneic hematopoietic cell transplantation.

The junction shows trimming of 5 bases on V and 1 base on J, plus 11 bases between the germline ends. The germline V gene encodes CDR1 SGHAT and CDR2 FQNNGV. The cysteine opens and the phenylalanine closes a CDR3 of 14 amino acids. Only CDR3 DNA is held: 42 bases, read in frame from base 1. The source is a human donor who donated a stem cell graft to a child with acute myeloid leukemia. The input for sequencing was PBMCs from the stem cell graft donor, taken from the stem cell graft. The V and J genes are TRBV11-2 and TRBJ2-5; D gene: possibly TRBD1, on 5 matching bases. The base sequence is TGTGCCAGCAGCCCCGACAGTATCCAAGAGACCCAGTACTTC. The encoded protein is CASSPDSIQETQYF.